The clone carrying this T cell receptor (beta chain) was counted between two and nine times. What it recognizes is unknown. This entry belongs to a study of post-analysis software for immune sequencing data. Study as a whole: Patients had relapsing-remitting, secondary progressive or progressive-relapsing multiple sclerosis; some lacked subtype. Study-wide findings and caveats: Included in a set of five TRBV segments more frequent in patients than controls were TRBV5-6, TRBV5-1 and TRBV20-1.

Per germline, CDR1 MNHEY and CDR2 SVGEGT. Trimming pared 10 bases from V and 2 bases from J, leaving 9 bases between. This CDR3 contains 11 residues. Included in the TCR beta cDNA libraries were unique molecular identifiers. One entry per CDR3 protein results from TCRdb running MiXCR on the PCR reads. The sample records about 800,000 distinct CDR3 sequences, just under 30% being singletons. Sequenced sample: blood. The sequence came from a girl aged 5-17 years with multiple sclerosis. The chain uses TRBV6-2 or TRBV6-3 and TRBJ2-7; no reliable D call. The CDR3: CATSDAYEQYF. As DNA, the CDR3 is TGTGCCACCTCGGACGCCTACGAGCAGTACTTC.